This TCR beta chain derives from a study of cytomegalovirus exposure and HLA in healthy donors. General study findings and limits: Earlier results showed most TCR beta V segments being productive about 87% or about 30% of the time. From TCR beta sequences, most subjects' HLA-A and HLA-B alleles were reportedly predicted accurately.

At the time of sampling, donors were nominally healthy, though unrecorded immune exposures were likely. PCR employed 60 Vbeta and 13 Jbeta primers. Produced via immunoSEQ multiplex PCR; TCRdb's table is partial and in-frame only. This sample carries approximately 180,000 clones, about 85% of them seen once, and the ten largest clones take roughly 1.4%. Germline values: CDR1 KGHSH, CDR2 LQKENI. Trimming at V came to 3 bases and at J to 4 bases, leaving 7 bases not matched to a gene. The length of the CDR3 is 16 residues. About this clone: Its antigen is as yet unknown.

The specimen was PBMCs. This receptor was obtained from a woman aged 50 to 65 in good health and CMV-seronegative. The chain is built from TRBV18 and TRBJ2-3; 10 nucleotides agree with TRBD1. CDR3 sequence reads: CASSPRQGATSDTQYF. The CDR3 region has the DNA TGTGCCAGCTCACCGAGACAGGGGGCTACGTCAGATACGCAGTATTTT.